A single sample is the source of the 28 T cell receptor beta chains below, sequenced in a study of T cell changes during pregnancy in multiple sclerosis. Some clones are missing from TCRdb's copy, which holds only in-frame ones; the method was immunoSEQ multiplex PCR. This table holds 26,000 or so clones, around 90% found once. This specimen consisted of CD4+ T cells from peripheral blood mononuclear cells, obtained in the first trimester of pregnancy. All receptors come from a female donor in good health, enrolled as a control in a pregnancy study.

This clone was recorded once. As DNA, the CDR3 is TGTGCCAGCAGGAGGCCAGGGAATTTCGAAAAACTGTTTTTT. It codes for CASRRPGNFEKLFF. V usage is TRBV28 and J usage is TRBJ1-4; possibly TRBD1 for D (5 bases). This CDR3 is built from 14 residues. The germline V gene encodes CDR1 MDHEN and CDR2 SYDVKM. The V gene lost 6 bases and the J gene lost 8 bases, with 16 bases spanning the gap.

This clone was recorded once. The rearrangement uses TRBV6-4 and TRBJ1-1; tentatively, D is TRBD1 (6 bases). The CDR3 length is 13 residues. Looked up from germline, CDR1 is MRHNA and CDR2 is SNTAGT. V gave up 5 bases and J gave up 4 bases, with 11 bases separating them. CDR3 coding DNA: TGTGCCAGCAGTCAGGAAGGGGGCACTGAAGCTTTCTTT. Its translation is CASSQEGGTEAFF.

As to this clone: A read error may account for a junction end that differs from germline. The CDR3: CASSPRASHNQPQHF. The DNA of the CDR3 is TGTGCCAGTTCACCACGGGCGTCTCACAATCAGCCCCAGCATTTT. This chain joins TRBV18 and TRBJ1-5; D is unclear. Germline V gives CDR1 KGHSH, CDR2 LQKENI. This CDR3 comprises 15 residues.

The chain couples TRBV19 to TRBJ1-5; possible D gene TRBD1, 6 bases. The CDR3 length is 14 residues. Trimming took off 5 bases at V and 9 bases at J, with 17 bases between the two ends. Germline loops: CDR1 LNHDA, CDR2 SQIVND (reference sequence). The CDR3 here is CASSSGALLWPQHF. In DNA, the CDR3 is TGTGCCAGTAGTTCAGGGGCCTTACTTTGGCCCCAGCATTTT.

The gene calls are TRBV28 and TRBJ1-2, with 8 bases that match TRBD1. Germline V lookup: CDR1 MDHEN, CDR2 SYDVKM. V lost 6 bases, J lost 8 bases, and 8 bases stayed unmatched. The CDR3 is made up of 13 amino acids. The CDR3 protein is CASSPGQGGGYTF. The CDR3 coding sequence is TGTGCCAGCAGCCCCGGACAGGGCGGCGGCTACACCTTC.

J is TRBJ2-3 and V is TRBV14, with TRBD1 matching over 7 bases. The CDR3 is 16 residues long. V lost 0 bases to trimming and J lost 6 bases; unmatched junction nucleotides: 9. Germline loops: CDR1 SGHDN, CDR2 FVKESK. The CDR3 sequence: CASSQDITGVLDTQYF. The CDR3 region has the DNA TGTGCCAGCAGCCAAGATATAACAGGGGTATTGGATACGCAGTATTTT.

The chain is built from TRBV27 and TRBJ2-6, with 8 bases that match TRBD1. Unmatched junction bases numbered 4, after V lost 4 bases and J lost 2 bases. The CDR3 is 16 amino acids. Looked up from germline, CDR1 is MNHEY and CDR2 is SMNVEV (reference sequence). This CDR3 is CASSSWTGPGANVLTF. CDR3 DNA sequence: TGTGCCAGCAGTTCCTGGACAGGGCCTGGGGCCAACGTCCTGACTTTC.

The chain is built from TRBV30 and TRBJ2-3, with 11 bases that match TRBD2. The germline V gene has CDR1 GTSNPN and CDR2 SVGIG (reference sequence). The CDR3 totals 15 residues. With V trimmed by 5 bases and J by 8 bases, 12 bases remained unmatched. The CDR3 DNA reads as TGTGCCTGGGGCCCCGGGCTAGCGGGAGGAGTTACGCAGTATTTT. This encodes CAWGPGLAGGVTQYF.

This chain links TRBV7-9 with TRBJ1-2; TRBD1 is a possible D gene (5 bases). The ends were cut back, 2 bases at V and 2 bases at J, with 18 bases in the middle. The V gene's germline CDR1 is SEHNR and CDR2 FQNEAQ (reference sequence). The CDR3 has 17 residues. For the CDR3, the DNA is TGTGCCAGCAGCTTACGTGACAGTTCTTTACTAAACTATGGCTACACCTTC. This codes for CASSLRDSSLLNYGYTF. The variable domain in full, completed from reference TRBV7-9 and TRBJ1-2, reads DTGVSQNPRHKITKRGQNVTFRCDPISEHNRLYWYRQTLGQGPEFLTYFQNEAQLEKSRLLSDRFSAERPKGSFSTLEIQRTEQGDSAMYLCASSLRDSSLLNYGYTFGSGTRLTVV.

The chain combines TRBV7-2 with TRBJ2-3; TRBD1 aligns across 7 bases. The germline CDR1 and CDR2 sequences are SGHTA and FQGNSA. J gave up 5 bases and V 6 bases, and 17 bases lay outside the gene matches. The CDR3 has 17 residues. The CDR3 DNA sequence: TGTGCCAGCAGAATTCGAAGGACAGGCCCTACGGGAGATACGCAGTATTTT. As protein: CASRIRRTGPTGDTQYF.

CDR3 sequence (DNA): TGTGCCAGCAGCCAGGCCATGACAGGGTCGAACGAAAAACTGTTTTTT. Amino acid sequence: CASSQAMTGSNEKLFF. The rearrangement links TRBV4-2 to TRBJ1-4; 7 nucleotides agree with TRBD1. The germline V gene has CDR1 LGHNA and CDR2 YNFKEQ. The CDR3 is made up of 16 amino acids. The junction had 12 bases not matched to a gene; V was cut back by 3 bases and J by 8 bases.

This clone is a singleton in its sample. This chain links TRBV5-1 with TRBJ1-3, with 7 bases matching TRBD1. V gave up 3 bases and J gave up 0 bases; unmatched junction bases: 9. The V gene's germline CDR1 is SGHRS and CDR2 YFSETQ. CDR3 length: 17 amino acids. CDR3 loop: CASSSSTGTDSGNTIYF. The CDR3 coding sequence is TGCGCCAGCAGCTCAAGTACCGGGACAGACTCTGGAAACACCATATATTTT.

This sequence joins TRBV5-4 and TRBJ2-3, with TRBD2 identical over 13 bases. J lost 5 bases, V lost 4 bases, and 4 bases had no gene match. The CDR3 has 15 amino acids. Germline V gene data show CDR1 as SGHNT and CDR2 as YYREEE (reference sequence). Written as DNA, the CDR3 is TGTGCCAGCAGCCTGGGACTAGCGGGGATAGATACGCAGTATTTT. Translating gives CASSLGLAGIDTQYF.

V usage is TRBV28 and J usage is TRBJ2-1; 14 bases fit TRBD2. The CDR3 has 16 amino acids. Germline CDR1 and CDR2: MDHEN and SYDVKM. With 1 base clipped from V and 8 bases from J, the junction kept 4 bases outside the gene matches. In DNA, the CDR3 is TGTGCCAGCAGTTTATACGGGACTAGCGGGAGTGATGAGCAGTTCTTC. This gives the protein CASSLYGTSGSDEQFF.

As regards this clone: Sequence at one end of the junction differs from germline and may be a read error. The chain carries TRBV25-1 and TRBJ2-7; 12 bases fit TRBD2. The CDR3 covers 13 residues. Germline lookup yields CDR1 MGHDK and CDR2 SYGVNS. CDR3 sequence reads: CASRGETSGGFIF. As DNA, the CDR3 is TGTGCCAGCAGGGGGGAGACTAGCGGGGGATTTATCTTC.

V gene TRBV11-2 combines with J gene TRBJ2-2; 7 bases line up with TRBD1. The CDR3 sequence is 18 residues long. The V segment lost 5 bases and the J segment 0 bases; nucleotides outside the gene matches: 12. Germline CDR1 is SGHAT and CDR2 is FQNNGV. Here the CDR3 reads CASSATYRGPSNTGELFF. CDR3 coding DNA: TGTGCCAGCAGCGCCACCTACAGGGGACCCTCGAACACCGGGGAGCTGTTTTTT.

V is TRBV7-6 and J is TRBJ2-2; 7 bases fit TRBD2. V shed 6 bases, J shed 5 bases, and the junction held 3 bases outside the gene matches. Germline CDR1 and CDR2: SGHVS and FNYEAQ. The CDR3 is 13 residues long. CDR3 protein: CASRGSGTGELFF. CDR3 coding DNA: TGTGCCAGCAGGGGTAGCGGGACCGGGGAGCTGTTTTTT.

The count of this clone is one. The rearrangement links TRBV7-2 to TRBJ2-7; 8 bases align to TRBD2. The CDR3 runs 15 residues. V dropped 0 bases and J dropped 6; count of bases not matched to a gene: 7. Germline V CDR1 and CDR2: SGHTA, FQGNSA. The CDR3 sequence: CASSLALGLVSEQYF. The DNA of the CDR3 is TGTGCCAGCAGCTTAGCGCTGGGACTAGTTTCCGAGCAGTACTTC. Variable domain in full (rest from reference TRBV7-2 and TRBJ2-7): GAGVSQSPSNKVTEKGKDVELRCDPISGHTALYWYRQSLGQGLEFLIYFQGNSAPDKSGLPSDRFSAERTGGSVSTLTIQRTQQEDSAVYLCASSLALGLVSEQYFGPGTRLTVT.

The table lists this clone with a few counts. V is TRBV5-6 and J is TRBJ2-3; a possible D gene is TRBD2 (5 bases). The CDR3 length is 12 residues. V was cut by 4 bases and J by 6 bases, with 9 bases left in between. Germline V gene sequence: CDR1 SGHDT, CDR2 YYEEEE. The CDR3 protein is CASSAGTDTQYF. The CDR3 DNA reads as TGTGCCAGCAGCGCGGGTACGGATACGCAGTATTTT.

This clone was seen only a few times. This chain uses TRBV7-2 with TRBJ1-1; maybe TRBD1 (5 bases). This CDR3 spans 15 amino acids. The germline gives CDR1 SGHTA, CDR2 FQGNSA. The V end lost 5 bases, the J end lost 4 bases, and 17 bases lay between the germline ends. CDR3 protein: CASSPGTAGVTEAFF. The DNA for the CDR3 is TGTGCCAGCAGCCCAGGGACGGCGGGGGTCACTGAAGCTTTCTTT. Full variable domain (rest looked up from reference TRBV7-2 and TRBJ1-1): GAGVSQSPSNKVTEKGKDVELRCDPISGHTALYWYRQSLGQGLEFLIYFQGNSAPDKSGLPSDRFSAERTGGSVSTLTIQRTQQEDSAVYLCASSPGTAGVTEAFFGQGTRLTVV.

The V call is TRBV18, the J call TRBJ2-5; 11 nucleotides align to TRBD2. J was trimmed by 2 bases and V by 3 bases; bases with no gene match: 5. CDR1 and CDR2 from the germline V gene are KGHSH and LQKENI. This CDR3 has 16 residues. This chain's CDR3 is CASSPLAGGAQETQYF. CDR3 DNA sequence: TGTGCCAGCTCACCGCTAGCGGGAGGAGCTCAAGAGACCCAGTACTTC.

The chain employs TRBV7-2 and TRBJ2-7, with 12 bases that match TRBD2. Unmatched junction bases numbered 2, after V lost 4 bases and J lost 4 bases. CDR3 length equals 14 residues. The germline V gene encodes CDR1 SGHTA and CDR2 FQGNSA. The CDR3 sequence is CASSWGTSGYEQYF. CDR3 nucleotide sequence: TGTGCCAGCAGCTGGGGGACTAGCGGGTACGAGCAGTACTTC.

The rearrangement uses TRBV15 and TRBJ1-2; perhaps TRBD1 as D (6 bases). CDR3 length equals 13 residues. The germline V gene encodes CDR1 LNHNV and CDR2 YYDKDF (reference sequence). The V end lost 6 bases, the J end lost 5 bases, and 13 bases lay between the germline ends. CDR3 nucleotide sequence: TGTGCCACCAGGGACAGCGGAGATTATGGCTACACCTTC. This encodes CATRDSGDYGYTF.

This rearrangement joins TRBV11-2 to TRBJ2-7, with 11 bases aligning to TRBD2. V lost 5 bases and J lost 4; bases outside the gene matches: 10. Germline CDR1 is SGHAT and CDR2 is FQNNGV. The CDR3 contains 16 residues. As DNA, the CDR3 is TGTGCCAGCAGCGTGGGTAGCGGGGGGGGCAGGTACGAGCAGTACTTC. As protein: CASSVGSGGGRYEQYF.

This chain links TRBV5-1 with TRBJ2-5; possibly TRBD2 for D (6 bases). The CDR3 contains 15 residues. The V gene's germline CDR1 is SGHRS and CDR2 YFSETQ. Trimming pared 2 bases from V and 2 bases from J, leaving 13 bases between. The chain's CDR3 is CASSFKPGGQETQYF. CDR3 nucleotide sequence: TGCGCCAGCAGCTTCAAGCCAGGAGGGCAAGAGACCCAGTACTTC.

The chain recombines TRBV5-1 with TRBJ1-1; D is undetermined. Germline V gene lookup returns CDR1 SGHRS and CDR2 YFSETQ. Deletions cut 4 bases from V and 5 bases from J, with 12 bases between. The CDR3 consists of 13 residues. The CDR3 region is CASSVGPGTEAFF. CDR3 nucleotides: TGCGCCAGCAGCGTAGGTCCCGGGACTGAAGCTTTCTTT.

The CDR3 nucleotides are TGTGCCTGGAGGGGTGTACGTCTGGACAGGAGCACAGATACGCAGTATTTT. Protein product: CAWRGVRLDRSTDTQYF. This chain connects TRBV30 to TRBJ2-3; 7 bases are shared with TRBD1. Germline-derived CDR1 and CDR2 are GTSNPN and SVGIG (reference sequence). The CDR3 totals 17 residues. V was pared by 3 bases and J by 0 bases, with 12 bases of the junction left unmatched. Using reference TRBV30 and TRBJ2-3 for the parts outside the CDR3, the full variable domain is SQTIHQWPATLVQPVGSPLSLECTVEGTSNPNLYWYRQAAGRGLQLLFYSVGIGQISSEVPQNLSASRPQDRQFILSSKKLLLSDSGFYLCAWRGVRLDRSTDTQYFGPGTRLTVL.

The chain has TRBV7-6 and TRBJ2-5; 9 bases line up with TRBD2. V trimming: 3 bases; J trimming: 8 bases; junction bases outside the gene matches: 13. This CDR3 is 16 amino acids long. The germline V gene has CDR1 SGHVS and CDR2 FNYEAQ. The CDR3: CASSLSSLAGFGTQYF. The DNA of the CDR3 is TGTGCCAGCAGCTTGTCATCCCTAGCGGGATTCGGTACCCAGTACTTC.